These 27 T cell receptor beta chains originate from one sample sequenced in a study of T cell responses to AZD1222 COVID-19 vaccine. Some clones are missing from TCRdb's copy, which holds only in-frame ones; the method was immunoSEQ multiplex PCR. This sample has 150,000 to 200,000 clones, with around nine tenths found just once. Sequenced here: peripheral blood, sampled on day 0 of AZD1222 vaccination. The receptors derive from an adult in good health.

The V gene is TRBV5-1, the J gene TRBJ1-2; no firm D call. Trimming took 1 base from V and 0 from J, leaving 10 bases between them. CDR1 and CDR2 (germline): SGHRS, YFSETQ. CDR3 length: 15 amino acids. CDR3 amino acids: CASSLPGDANYGYTF. In nucleotides, the CDR3 is TGCGCCAGCAGCTTGCCAGGCGACGCTAACTATGGCTACACCTTC.

The chain is built from TRBV27 and TRBJ2-7; 9 bases are a match to TRBD1. The CDR3 is 15 residues long. Losses at the gene ends were 2 bases for V and 3 bases for J; bases not matched to a gene: 5. Germline CDR1 and CDR2: MNHEY and SMNVEV (reference sequence). CDR3 nucleotide sequence: TGTGCCAGCAGTTTACCGGGACAGGGCCTCTACGAGCAGTACTTC. Amino acid sequence: CASSLPGQGLYEQYF.

The chain has TRBV19 and TRBJ2-3; D uncertain. V lost 2 bases and J 6 bases, leaving 9 bases between the germline ends. The CDR3 totals 13 residues. Germline CDR1 and CDR2: LNHDA and SQIVND (reference sequence). CDR3 residues: CASSIYGSDTQYF. CDR3 in DNA: TGTGCCAGTAGTATATACGGGTCTGATACGCAGTATTTT.

Only one count was recorded for this clone. The chain recombines TRBV5-4 with TRBJ2-6; TRBD2 might be the D (5 bases). CDR3 length: 14 amino acids. Germline CDR1 reads SGHNT; CDR2 reads YYREEE (reference sequence). Trimming cost V 10 bases and J 3 bases, with 14 bases left between them. CDR3 nucleotide sequence: TGTGCCTCCCGGAGGACCGGTGGGGCCAACGTCCTGACTTTC. It translates to CASRRTGGANVLTF. Using reference TRBV5-4 and TRBJ2-6 for the parts outside the CDR3, the full variable domain is ETGVTQSPTHLIKTRGQQVTLRCSSQSGHNTVSWYQQALGQGPQFIFQYYREEENGRGNFPPRFSGLQFPNYSSELNVNALELDDSALYLCASRRTGGANVLTFGAGSRLTVL.

V and J are TRBV19 and TRBJ1-1, with D unclear. The V end was cut by 3 bases, the J end by 4 bases, with 15 bases between. The CDR3 runs 15 residues. Looked up from germline, CDR1 is LNHDA and CDR2 is SQIVND (reference sequence). CDR3 sequence (DNA): TGTGCCAGTAGTATCGACATTTGGCAGCTCACTGAAGCTTTCTTT. Amino acids: CASSIDIWQLTEAFF.

CDR3 residues: CASSRIAGADTQYF. Here the CDR3 DNA reads TGTGCCAGCAGCCGTATAGCGGGAGCGGATACGCAGTATTTT. The chain employs TRBV7-3 and TRBJ2-3; TRBD2 matches 9 bases. The CDR3 extends over 14 amino acids. Germline-derived CDR1 and CDR2 are SGHTA and FQGTGA. Trimming removed 5 bases from V and 6 bases from J; junction bases left unmatched: 6.

The chain is built from TRBV6-2 or TRBV6-3 and TRBJ2-1; the match to TRBD1 covers 9 bases. The germline V gene has CDR1 MNHEY and CDR2 SVGEGT. J gave up 6 bases and V 6 bases, and 6 bases lay outside the gene matches. The CDR3 is 14 amino acids. The CDR3 region has the DNA TGTGCCAGCAGCCCGGGACAGGGAGGCAATGAGCAGTTCTTC. The encoded protein is CASSPGQGGNEQFF.

The V gene is TRBV10-3, the J gene TRBJ2-1, with D maybe TRBD2 (6 bases). The germline gives CDR1 ENHRY, CDR2 SYGVKD. Trimming took 6 bases from V and 6 from J, leaving 12 bases between them. CDR3 size: 13 residues. CDR3 in DNA: TGTGCCATCAGCCCACTAGCTACCAATGAGCAGTTCTTC. Protein sequence: CAISPLATNEQFF.

The V call is TRBV30, the J call TRBJ1-1; no clear D gene. This CDR3 spans 13 amino acids. V was trimmed by 0 bases and J by 2 bases, leaving 7 bases between them. Germline V lookup: CDR1 GTSNPN, CDR2 SVGIG (reference sequence). The chain's CDR3 is CAWSVSPNTEAFF. The CDR3 nucleotides read TGTGCCTGGAGTGTAAGCCCAAACACTGAAGCTTTCTTT. The full variable domain, its missing parts supplied by reference TRBV30 and TRBJ1-1, is SQTIHQWPATLVQPVGSPLSLECTVEGTSNPNLYWYRQAAGRGLQLLFYSVGIGQISSEVPQNLSASRPQDRQFILSSKKLLLSDSGFYLCAWSVSPNTEAFFGQGTRLTVV.

The chain joins TRBV2 to TRBJ2-1; D is perhaps TRBD1 (6 bases). The CDR3 has 13 residues. Germline values: CDR1 SNHLY, CDR2 FYNNEI. V lost 7 bases to trimming and J lost 5 bases, with 12 bases between them. The CDR3, as DNA: TGTGCCAGCACCATCGGACAGAACAATGAGCAGTTCTTC. Amino acid sequence: CASTIGQNNEQFF.

In its sample, this clone was seen many times. J is TRBJ2-7 and V is TRBV11-2; D not resolved. Trimming removed 4 bases from V and 0 bases from J, with 13 bases in between. CDR1 and CDR2 (germline): SGHAT, FQNNGV. The CDR3 spans 15 residues. The CDR3 DNA follows: TGTGCCAGCAGCTCCATTAACACCATCTCCTACGAGCAGTACTTC. Translating gives CASSSINTISYEQYF.

This chain joins TRBV5-1 and TRBJ2-1; TRBD2 aligns across 9 bases. From germline, CDR1 is SGHRS and CDR2 YFSETQ. Losses at the gene ends were 4 bases for V and 7 bases for J; bases not matched to a gene: 6. CDR3 size: 14 residues. In nucleotides, the CDR3 is TGCGCCAGCAGCGCCGGGACTAGCATAAATGAGCAGTTCTTC. This translates into CASSAGTSINEQFF.

J is TRBJ2-2 and V is TRBV5-5; 9 nucleotides match TRBD2. This CDR3 spans 14 amino acids. The J segment lost 10 bases and the V segment lost 2 bases, leaving 6 bases of the junction unmatched. Germline V gene data show CDR1 as SGHKS and CDR2 as YYEKEE (reference sequence). CDR3 nucleotide sequence: TGTGCCAGCAGCTTCCGGATAGCGGGGGAGGAGCTGTTTTTT. Its translation: CASSFRIAGEELFF.

This clone was detected only once. This sequence joins TRBV7-6 and TRBJ2-7, with D possibly being TRBD1 (5 bases). This CDR3 has 14 residues. CDR1 SGHVS and CDR2 FNYEAQ come from the germline V gene. Trimming took off 5 bases at V and 4 bases at J, with 15 bases between the two ends. The DNA of the CDR3 is TGTGCCAGCAGCCTCGACGTGGACACATACGAGCAGTACTTC. Amino acids: CASSLDVDTYEQYF. The whole variable domain, remainder taken from reference TRBV7-6 and TRBJ2-7, is GAGVSQSPRYKVTKRGQDVALRCDPISGHVSLYWYRQALGQGPEFLTYFNYEAQQDKSGLPNDRFSAERPEGSISTLTIQRTEQRDSAMYRCASSLDVDTYEQYFGPGTRLTVT.

This rearrangement joins TRBV24-1 to TRBJ1-4; TRBD1 matches 8 bases. The germline V gene has CDR1 KGHDR and CDR2 SFDVKD. J gave up 5 bases and V 1 base, and 2 bases lay outside the gene matches. This CDR3 has 15 amino acids. CDR3 sequence (DNA): TGTGCCACCAGTGATTTTAACAGGGGGAATGAAAAACTGTTTTTT. As protein: CATSDFNRGNEKLFF.

The V gene is TRBV9, the J gene TRBJ2-5; 7 bases fit TRBD1. The CDR3 spans 15 residues. Germline trimming cut 0 bases from V and 1 base from J; bases unmatched to any gene: 3. Germline lookup yields CDR1 SGDLS and CDR2 YYNGEE. The CDR3 spells CASSVGGGPQETQYF. CDR3 DNA sequence: TGTGCCAGCAGCGTAGGAGGGGGCCCCCAAGAGACCCAGTACTTC. The whole variable domain, filled in from reference TRBV9 and TRBJ2-5, reads DSGVTQTPKHLITATGQRVTLRCSPRSGDLSVYWYQQSLDQGLQFLIQYYNGEERAKGNILERFSAQQFPDLHSELNLSSLELGDSALYFCASSVGGGPQETQYFGPGTRLLVL.

The chain is built from TRBV28 and TRBJ2-5, with D possibly TRBD1 on 5 matching bases. V was shortened by 5 bases and J by 7 bases, with 17 bases between the two germline ends. CDR1 is MDHEN, CDR2 SYDVKM, per germline. The CDR3 contains 14 residues. The DNA of the CDR3 is TGTGCCAGCAGTCCTATGACAGCCTTGGTGACCCAGTACTTC. It encodes CASSPMTALVTQYF.

This rearrangement joins TRBV6-6 to TRBJ2-7; 7 nucleotides align to TRBD2. Germline lookup yields CDR1 MNHNY and CDR2 SVGAGI (reference sequence). The V gene end was trimmed by 2 bases and the J gene end by 2 bases; junction bases not matched to a gene: 9. The CDR3 has 16 amino acids. CDR3 residues: CASSYALGGRTYEQYF. The CDR3 DNA is TGTGCCAGCAGTTACGCCTTGGGCGGGAGAACCTACGAGCAGTACTTC.

This chain joins TRBV19 and TRBJ1-1; 8 bases match TRBD1. Germline V gives CDR1 LNHDA, CDR2 SQIVND (reference sequence). V lost 11 bases to trimming and J lost 1 base; unmatched junction nucleotides: 12. The CDR3 has 15 amino acids. The CDR3 coding sequence is TGTGCCGCCTCGGACAGGGATTCATCGAACACTGAAGCTTTCTTT. It yields the protein CAASDRDSSNTEAFF. Full variable domain (outside the CDR3, taken from reference TRBV19 and TRBJ1-1): DGGITQSPKYLFRKEGQNVTLSCEQNLNHDAMYWYRQDPGQGLRLIYYSQIVNDFQKGDIAEGYSVSREKKESFPLTVTSAQKNPTAFYLCAASDRDSSNTEAFFGQGTRLTVV.

The genes are TRBV5-1 and TRBJ2-3; 9 bases align to TRBD2. CDR1 and CDR2 from the germline V gene are SGHRS and YFSETQ. Trimming cost V 4 bases and J 4 bases; bases outside gene matches: 13. The CDR3 runs to 17 residues. In nucleotides, the CDR3 is TGCGCCAGCAGCCCCGGGGTAGCGGGAGTTGAGCCAGATACGCAGTATTTT. Translating gives CASSPGVAGVEPDTQYF.

The gene calls are TRBV12-3 or TRBV12-4 and TRBJ1-2; D not resolved. Trimming cost V 4 bases and J 3 bases, with 9 bases left between them. This CDR3 spans 13 amino acids. CDR3 in DNA: TGTGCCAGCAGTTCCTCAGGAGACTATGGCTACACCTTC. This gives the protein CASSSSGDYGYTF.

The chain carries TRBV29-1 and TRBJ2-7, with 7 bases fitting TRBD2. The CDR3 is 12 residues long. Germline V gives CDR1 SQVTM, CDR2 ANQGSEA. Trimming took 8 bases from V and 0 from J; bases not matched to a gene: 4. CDR3 loop: CSWGGASYEQYF. The DNA for the CDR3 is TGCAGCTGGGGGGGAGCCTCCTACGAGCAGTACTTC.

The V and J genes are TRBV12-5 and TRBJ1-2; TRBD1 might be the D (5 bases). Germline V gene data show CDR1 as LGHNT and CDR2 as FRNRAP. The V gene lost 0 bases and the J gene lost 2 bases, with 19 bases spanning the gap. The CDR3 is made up of 18 amino acids. The CDR3 region has the DNA TGTGCTAGTGGTTTGGTACTAGGGGATCCCGTTTGGAACTATGGCTACACCTTC. Protein product: CASGLVLGDPVWNYGYTF.

The chain is built from TRBV7-9 and TRBJ1-1; D perhaps matches TRBD1 (5 bases). Germline CDR1 reads SEHNR; CDR2 reads FQNEAQ (reference sequence). The CDR3 has 14 residues. V gave up 2 bases and J gave up 5 bases, with 12 bases separating them. The CDR3 spells CASSLSPPGTEAFF. CDR3 sequence (DNA): TGTGCCAGCAGCTTAAGCCCTCCAGGGACTGAAGCTTTCTTT.

The chain combines TRBV13 with TRBJ1-2; tentative D call: TRBD1 (6 bases). The CDR3 contains 16 residues. V lost 1 base and J lost 4, with 16 bases in between. CDR1 is PRHDT, CDR2 FYEKMQ, per germline (reference sequence). Written as DNA, the CDR3 is TGTGCCAGCAGCTTAGCCGGTGGCAGGGGAGGCTATGGCTACACCTTC. Residues: CASSLAGGRGGYGYTF.

The CDR3 loop is CAWSYLGRRNTEAFF. Written as DNA, the CDR3 is TGTGCCTGGAGTTACTTGGGACGGCGAAACACTGAAGCTTTCTTT. This sequence joins TRBV30 and TRBJ1-1; tentatively, D is TRBD1 (5 bases). Per germline, CDR1 GTSNPN and CDR2 SVGIG (reference sequence). This CDR3 is 15 amino acids long. V lost 2 bases and J 2 bases, leaving 15 bases between the germline ends.

J is TRBJ1-1 and V is TRBV6-4, with D unclear. The CDR3 loop spans 14 amino acids. V lost 8 bases to trimming and J lost 8 bases, with 21 bases between them. Germline V gene data show CDR1 as MRHNA and CDR2 as SNTAGT. The DNA of the CDR3 is TGTGCCAGCTCTCCCGAACTGGGAGATTGGGAAGCTTTCTTT. Encoded protein: CASSPELGDWEAFF.